This is a list of T cell receptor beta chains from one sample in a study of blood T cell repertoires in COVID-19. Measured with immunoSEQ multiplex PCR; TCRdb has only the in-frame clones, and not every one. The data contain roughly 400,000 clones, nearly 90% of them seen just once; the ten biggest clones take up around 1.7%. Sequenced sample: PBMCs or T cells enriched from blood (not recorded which). The receptor set was obtained from a woman in her twenties or thirties who had recovered from COVID-19. CDR3s leave out the opening cysteine and the closing phenylalanine or tryptophan.

CDR3,V
ASSPGQFSGNTIY,TRBV3-1/TRBV3-2
ASSQDMARPQH,TRBV4-3
ASSQRGRRTYEQY,TRBV14
ASSSKTGEKETQY,TRBV7-8
ATSSWGGGRDEQY,TRBV15
ASSLYRELPLH,TRBV27
ASSSQGATNEKLF,TRBV9
ATSRGGDSGTQY,TRBV15
AWDSPIGRTYGYT,TRBV30
ASSPPGTSDFYEQY,TRBV18
ASVAFTGADAEAF,TRBV2
AISSTDRGHEQY,TRBV10-3
ASSDLTGGNTEAF,TRBV6-4
ASSPRETGVLITGELF,TRBV7-8